A selection of T cell receptor beta chains follows, all from one sample in a study of T cells in Graves' hyperthyroidism and ophthalmopathy. MiXCR was run by TCRdb on the multiplex PCR reads, yielding one entry per CDR3 protein. The sample carries hundreds of thousands of distinct CDR3 sequences, over 40% recorded once. The material sequenced was peripheral blood or thyroid tissue (not recorded which). These receptors came from an adult man with Graves' disease, either hyperthyroidism or ophthalmopathy (not recorded which). The CDR3 runs from the conserved cysteine through the conserved F or W. D genes are given only for firm matches. Clone size is not always given. Where it is, it says once, few, many or a class for expanded clones.

j_gene	d_gene	v_gene	len	abundance	CDR3nt	CDR3aa
TRBJ1-1	TRBD1	TRBV29-1	16	-	TGCAGCGGACTGGGACAGGGCAGGATCCCGAACACTGAAGCTTTCTTT	CSGLGQGRIPNTEAFF
TRBJ1-5	-	TRBV9	15	-	TGTGCCAGCAGCGTAGGTAGTCGGCACAATCAGCCCCAGCATTTT	CASSVGSRHNQPQHF
TRBJ1-2	-	TRBV9	14	many	TGTGCCAGCAGCGCCTTGCCGGAACGCGTTGGCTACACCTTC	CASSALPERVGYTF
TRBJ1-2	-	TRBV7-8	15	-	TGTGCCAGCAGCTTGAGCAGTATCCCGCAGGATGGCTACACCTTC	CASSLSSIPQDGYTF
TRBJ1-4	-	TRBV7-9	17	-	TGTGCCAGCAGTGTAGACAGGACAGTTGCAACTAATGAAAAACTGTTTTTT	CASSVDRTVATNEKLFF
TRBJ2-5	TRBD2	TRBV29-1	15	-	TGCAGCGTTGTGGGTAGCGGGGGCAGCCAAGAGACCCAGTACTTC	CSVVGSGGSQETQYF
TRBJ1-2	-	TRBV20-1	12	-	TGCAGTGCCATGGATCAGGCCTATGGCTACACCTTC	CSAMDQAYGYTF
TRBJ1-4	TRBD1	TRBV5-4	18	-	TGTGCCAGCAGCGTATCCGGGACAGGGATGTCGGGAATTGGAAAACTGTTTTTT	CASSVSGTGMSGIGKLFF
TRBJ2-5	-	TRBV10-3	13	many	TGTGCCATCAGGTCCGGGCCCGGGGAGACCCAGTACTTC	CAIRSGPGETQYF
TRBJ1-1	-	TRBV5-1	15	few	TGCGCCAGCAGCTTGGCGGGCAGGGTGAACACTGAAGCTTTCTTT	CASSLAGRVNTEAFF
TRBJ2-5	-	TRBV6-5	13	many	TGTGCCAGCAGTTACTCGACCTGGGAGACCCAGTACTTC	CASSYSTWETQYF
TRBJ2-7	-	TRBV20-1	14	-	TGCAGTGCTAGAGTGGCGGGCCCAACCTACGAGCAGTACTTC	CSARVAGPTYEQYF
TRBJ2-2	-	TRBV7-8	16	-	TGTGCCAGCAGTCGGACTTTACTTCCGAACACCGGGGAGCTGCTTTTT	CASSRTLLPNTGELLF
TRBJ1-6	TRBD1	TRBV5-1	16	-	TGCGCCAGCAGCAGAGAGCTGACAGGGAAGAATTCACCCCTCCACTTT	CASSRELTGKNSPLHF
TRBJ1-5	-	TRBV19	15	many	TGTGCCAGTAGTATAGAGAGGAATAGCAATCAGCCCCAGCATTTT	CASSIERNSNQPQHF
TRBJ1-3	-	TRBV19	14	-	TGTGCCCTGAACCCGGGGGGCTCTGGAAACACCATATATTTT	CALNPGGSGNTIYF
TRBJ1-2	-	TRBV25-1	14	-	TGTGCCAGCAGAAGGGGATTTCTGGACTATGGCTACACCTTC	CASRRGFLDYGYTF
TRBJ1-1	-	TRBV6-1	14	once	TGTGCCAGCAGTGATTCGGGGAGGGGCACTGGAGCTTTCTTT	CASSDSGRGTGAFF
TRBJ2-5	TRBD2	TRBV6-5	15	many	TGTGCCAGCATGACTAGCGGACTCTTGGGGGAGACCCAGTACTTC	CASMTSGLLGETQYF
TRBJ2-5	-	TRBV12-5	16	-	TGTGCTAGTGGTTTGGGGGGAACAGGGTCGCAAGAGACCCAGTACTTC	CASGLGGTGSQETQYF
TRBJ1-6	-	TRBV7-4	15	-	TGCGCCAGCAGCTACGCATTTTTCTATAATTCACCCCTCCACTTT	CASSYAFFYNSPLHF
TRBJ1-6	TRBD1	TRBV19	14	many	TGTGCCAGTAGGGGGACAGGGAACGGTTCACCCCTCCACTTT	CASRGTGNGSPLHF
TRBJ1-3	-	TRBV7-9	15	few	TGCGCCAGCAGCCAAGATAGGAGTCCTGGAAACACCATATATTTT	CASSQDRSPGNTIYF
TRBJ1-5	-	TRBV2	14	-	TGTGCCAGCGTGGCCGACGGTAGCAATCAGCCCCAGCATTTT	CASVADGSNQPQHF
TRBJ2-7	-	TRBV25-1	12	many	TGTGCCAGCAGTGAATCGAACTACGAGCAGTACTTC	CASSESNYEQYF
TRBJ2-7	-	TRBV2	13	many	TGTGCCAGCAGTGAGGGCGAGAGGGACGAGCAGTACTTC	CASSEGERDEQYF